The clone carrying this TCR beta chain was counted ten times or more. The antigen is undetermined. The read falls 3 residues short of the CDR3 end, and the missing part is taken from the germline J gene. Both groups were predominantly of Caucasian heritage. Per the germline V gene, CDR1 is DFQATT and CDR2 is SNEGSKA (reference sequence). The CDR3 has 14 residues. The V end lost 0 bases, the J end lost 4 bases, and 12 bases lay between the germline ends. This record belongs to a study of T cell clonality in common variable immunodeficiency. Findings of the study overall: Repertoire-complication correlations in CVID were limited by patient heterogeneity.

Sequencing input was equivalent genomic DNA from CVID and controls. TCRdb keeps only in-frame clones here, not all; method: immunoSEQ multiplex PCR. There are 52,000 or so clones in the sample, none observed a single time. V is TRBV20-1 and J is TRBJ1-2; tentative D call: TRBD1 (5 bases). This sequence was found in a person aged 18 to 70 in good health. Sequenced sample: peripheral blood mononuclear cells. The covered CDR3 bases are TGCAGTGCTAGAGATAGCAGGGCTCCCTATGGC. Its protein is CSARDSRAPYG. The whole CDR3 sequence reads CSARDSRAPYGYTF.